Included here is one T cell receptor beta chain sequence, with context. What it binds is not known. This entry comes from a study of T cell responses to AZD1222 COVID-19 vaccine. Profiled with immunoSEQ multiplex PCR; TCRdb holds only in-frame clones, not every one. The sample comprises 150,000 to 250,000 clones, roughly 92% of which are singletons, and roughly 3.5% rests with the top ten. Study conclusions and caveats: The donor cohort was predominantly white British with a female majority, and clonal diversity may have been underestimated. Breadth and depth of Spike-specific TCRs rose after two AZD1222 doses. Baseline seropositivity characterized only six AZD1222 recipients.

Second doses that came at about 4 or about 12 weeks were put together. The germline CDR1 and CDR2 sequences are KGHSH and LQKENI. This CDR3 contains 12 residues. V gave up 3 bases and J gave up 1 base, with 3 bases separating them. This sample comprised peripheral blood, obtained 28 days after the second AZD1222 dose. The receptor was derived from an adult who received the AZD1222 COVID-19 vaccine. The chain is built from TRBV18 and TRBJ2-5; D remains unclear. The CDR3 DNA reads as TGTGCCAGCTCACCTGTCCAAGAGACCCAGTACTTC. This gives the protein CASSPVQETQYF.